Shown below are 29 T cell receptor beta chains from a single sample sequenced in a study of blood T cell repertoires in COVID-19. Produced via immunoSEQ multiplex PCR; TCRdb's table is partial and in-frame only. This repertoire shows 330,000 or so clones, roughly 87% found once; its top ten account for 3%. Sequencing used PBMCs or T cells enriched from blood (not recorded which). These receptors all come from a woman aged 30 to 39 who had recovered from COVID-19.

The chain has TRBV5-1 and TRBJ2-7, with 8 bases identical to TRBD1. J lost 2 bases, V lost 0 bases, and 7 bases had no gene match. Germline V gene data show CDR1 as SGHRS and CDR2 as YFSETQ. The CDR3 totals 16 residues. In nucleotides, the CDR3 is TGCGCCAGCAGCTTGGGCCAACAGGGGGGTACCTACGAGCAGTACTTC. It encodes CASSLGQQGGTYEQYF. Combining the CDR3 with reference TRBV5-1 and TRBJ2-7 gives the whole variable domain KAGVTQTPRYLIKTRGQQVTLSCSPISGHRSVSWYQQTPGQGLQFLFEYFSETQRNKGNFPGRFSGRQFSNSRSEMNVSTLELGDSALYLCASSLGQQGGTYEQYFGPGTRLTVT.

This rearrangement joins TRBV7-6 to TRBJ2-3; 7 nucleotides line up with TRBD2. Trimming cost V 1 base and J 6 bases; bases outside gene matches: 7. The CDR3 sequence is 15 residues long. Germline assignment: CDR1 SGHVS and CDR2 FNYEAQ. The CDR3 nucleotides read TGTGCCAGCAGCTTAGAAGCGGGGCCTAGGGATACGCAGTATTTT. Translation: CASSLEAGPRDTQYF.

The chain couples TRBV13 to TRBJ2-3; D unresolved. The V and J ends lost 2 bases and 6 bases respectively, with 9 bases between them. CDR1 and CDR2 (germline): PRHDT, FYEKMQ (reference sequence). This CDR3 comprises 13 residues. This CDR3 reads CASSLPRPDTQYF. CDR3 in DNA: TGTGCCAGCAGCTTACCTAGGCCGGATACGCAGTATTTT.

The chain combines TRBV6-5 with TRBJ2-1, with 11 positions matching TRBD1. There are 15 residues in the CDR3. Germline V gene lookup returns CDR1 MNHEY and CDR2 SVGAGI. Germline trimming cut 0 bases from V and 6 bases from J; bases unmatched to any gene: 1. CDR3 DNA sequence: TGTGCCAGCAGTTACTCCGGGACAGGGGGCAATGAGCAGTTCTTC. It encodes CASSYSGTGGNEQFF.

The sample holds a few counts of this clone. V usage is TRBV27 and J usage is TRBJ1-6; 9 positions agree with TRBD1. The CDR3 is 17 amino acids. V shed 3 bases, J shed 5 bases, and the junction held 8 bases outside the gene matches. The V gene's germline CDR1 is MNHEY and CDR2 SMNVEV (reference sequence). CDR3 nucleotide sequence: TGTGCCAGCAGTTTCCGGGACAGGGAAGGAGATAATTCACCCCTCCACTTT. Residues: CASSFRDREGDNSPLHF.

This chain uses TRBV28 with TRBJ2-3; possible D gene TRBD2, 6 bases. Germline-derived CDR1 and CDR2 are MDHEN and SYDVKM. The CDR3 totals 15 residues. V gave up 2 bases and J gave up 2 bases, with 11 bases separating them. The DNA of the CDR3 is TGTGCCAGCAGTTTACCAAGCGGGCTCACAGATACGCAGTATTTT. Protein product: CASSLPSGLTDTQYF.

The V gene is TRBV10-3, the J gene TRBJ2-7, with unresolved D. Between the trimmed V and J ends, which lost 11 bases and 1 base, there was a span of 15 bases. Looked up from germline, CDR1 is ENHRY and CDR2 is SYGVKD. This CDR3 spans 13 amino acids. CDR3: CAASAGSSYEQYF. In DNA form, the CDR3 reads TGTGCCGCTAGTGCCGGCAGTTCCTACGAGCAGTACTTC.

This CDR3 is CASEGWFNRDSDTEAFF. CDR3 nucleotides: TGTGCCAGCGAGGGGTGGTTTAACCGGGACAGCGACACTGAAGCTTTCTTT. The chain joins TRBV21-1 to TRBJ1-1; the table's D call, TRBD1, was not checked against the DNA. TRBV21-1 is deemed a pseudogene. This CDR3 is 17 amino acids long.

V is TRBV9 and J is TRBJ2-5; TRBD1 is a possible D gene (5 bases). From germline, CDR1 is SGDLS and CDR2 YYNGEE. V lost 3 bases to trimming and J lost 5 bases, with 11 bases between them. The CDR3 spans 13 residues. CDR3 nucleotides: TGTGCCAGCAGCGCCAGGCGACAGGAGACCCAGTACTTC. Its protein product is CASSARRQETQYF.

The chain has TRBV5-1 and TRBJ1-1; perhaps TRBD1 as D (5 bases). Germline CDR1 reads SGHRS; CDR2 reads YFSETQ. Trimming stripped 1 base from V and 6 bases from J, with 10 bases between. This CDR3 region has 13 residues. DNA for the CDR3: TGCGCCAGCAGCTTGAGGGGCCTTCCTGAAGCTTTCTTT. Its protein product is CASSLRGLPEAFF.

The J gene is TRBJ1-1, the V gene TRBV6-4; perhaps TRBD1 as D (6 bases). Trimming removed 0 bases at V and 5 bases at J, with 13 bases between. Germline V gene sequence: CDR1 MRHNA, CDR2 SNTAGT. CDR3 length: 15 amino acids. Written as DNA, the CDR3 is TGTGCCAGCAGTGACTCGACGTCAGGGGTAACTGAAGCTTTCTTT. Its protein product is CASSDSTSGVTEAFF.

This chain joins TRBV6-1 and TRBJ1-1; TRBD1 is a possible D gene (5 bases). Trimming cost V 4 bases and J 0 bases, with 15 bases left between them. CDR1 MNHNS and CDR2 SASEGT come from the germline V gene. The CDR3 contains 16 residues. CDR3 bases: TGTGCCAGCAGTGGAAGGGGATCCTACTTGAACACTGAAGCTTTCTTT. This translates into CASSGRGSYLNTEAFF.

The chain employs TRBV29-1 and TRBJ2-7; maybe TRBD1 (6 bases). The CDR3 extends over 17 amino acids. V was shortened by 7 bases and J by 3 bases, with 28 bases between the two germline ends. Germline V gene lookup returns CDR1 SQVTM and CDR2 ANQGSEA. DNA of the CDR3: TGCAGCGCTACCCACGCCAGGGGAGACCAACCCAACTACGAGCAGTACTTC. Protein: CSATHARGDQPNYEQYF.

The CDR3 bases are TGTGCCAGTACCTGGACAGCAGACACCGGGGAGCTGTTTTTT. This gives the protein CASTWTADTGELFF. The chain employs TRBV27 and TRBJ2-2, with D tentatively TRBD1 (6 bases). The V gene lost 9 bases and the J gene lost 3 bases, with 14 bases spanning the gap. Germline CDR1 and CDR2: MNHEY and SMNVEV (reference sequence). CDR3 length: 14 amino acids.

The V gene is TRBV5-5, the J gene TRBJ1-4; D gene unclear. Germline V lookup: CDR1 SGHKS, CDR2 YYEKEE (reference sequence). The CDR3 spans 13 residues. The V end was cut by 0 bases, the J end by 8 bases, with 8 bases between. The CDR3 protein is CASSLGRKEKLFF. In nucleotides, the CDR3 is TGTGCCAGCAGCTTGGGGCGGAAGGAAAAACTGTTTTTT.

The gene calls are TRBV28 and TRBJ2-7, with D possibly TRBD2 on 5 matching bases. The CDR3 has 14 residues. Trimming left V 6 bases short and J 4 bases short, with 16 bases between. Germline V gives CDR1 MDHEN, CDR2 SYDVKM. The CDR3 loop is CASSPGRDYYEQYF. Written as DNA, the CDR3 is TGTGCCAGCAGCCCGGGTCGTGACTATTACGAGCAGTACTTC.

The chain carries TRBV5-1 and TRBJ1-2, with D possibly matching TRBD1 (5 bases). The CDR3 length is 13 residues. From germline, CDR1 is SGHRS and CDR2 YFSETQ. V lost 4 bases, J lost 4 bases, and 11 bases lay in between. The CDR3 bases are TGCGCCAGCAGCACCAGGGTTCGCTATGGCTACACCTTC. Its translation is CASSTRVRYGYTF.

This clone is a singleton in its sample. The chain combines TRBV11-2 with TRBJ2-3, with 9 bases matching TRBD2. This CDR3 contains 15 residues. The J segment lost 14 bases and the V segment lost 1 base, leaving 13 bases of the junction unmatched. CDR1 is SGHAT and CDR2 is FQNNGV in the germline V gene. CDR3 bases: TGTGCCAGCAGCTTAGCCCCAGGCTTAGCGGGGGATTTGTATTTT. Amino acids: CASSLAPGLAGDLYF.

This chain connects TRBV5-4 to TRBJ2-7; 7 bases match TRBD1. The CDR3 spans 15 residues. Germline V gene sequence: CDR1 SGHNT, CDR2 YYREEE (reference sequence). The trim removed 0 bases at V and 1 base at J, leaving 4 bases unmatched. The CDR3, as DNA: TGTGCCAGCAGCTTGGGGCCGGGACAGTCCTACGAGCAGTACTTC. It encodes CASSLGPGQSYEQYF. Full variable domain (missing parts from reference TRBV5-4 and TRBJ2-7): ETGVTQSPTHLIKTRGQQVTLRCSSQSGHNTVSWYQQALGQGPQFIFQYYREEENGRGNFPPRFSGLQFPNYSSELNVNALELDDSALYLCASSLGPGQSYEQYFGPGTRLTVT.

The CDR3 nucleotides are TGCGCCAGCAGCGTCGGGACATCACAAGAAAAACTGTTTTTT. Amino acid sequence: CASSVGTSQEKLFF. J is TRBJ1-4 and V is TRBV5-1, with a tentative D call TRBD1 (6 bases). Between the trimmed V and J ends, which lost 4 bases and 8 bases, there was a span of 15 bases. The germline gives CDR1 SGHRS, CDR2 YFSETQ. This CDR3 spans 14 amino acids.

The chain employs TRBV6-6 and TRBJ2-1; 7 positions match TRBD2. J was trimmed by 4 bases and V by 5 bases; bases with no gene match: 11. The CDR3 covers 16 residues. CDR1 is MNHNY and CDR2 is SVGAGI in the germline V gene (reference sequence). CDR3 DNA sequence: TGTGCCAGCAGTCCGACTATGGGGGAGGGGTACAATGAGCAGTTCTTC. Translation gives CASSPTMGEGYNEQFF.

The chain uses TRBV5-1 and TRBJ1-4; D might be TRBD1 (5 bases). The V end was cut by 0 bases, the J end by 5 bases, with 8 bases between. Germline V gene sequence: CDR1 SGHRS, CDR2 YFSETQ. The CDR3 runs 14 residues. Here the CDR3 reads CASSLAAGNEKLFF. The CDR3 DNA reads as TGCGCCAGCAGCTTGGCGGCAGGGAATGAAAAACTGTTTTTT. Full variable domain (missing parts from reference TRBV5-1 and TRBJ1-4): KAGVTQTPRYLIKTRGQQVTLSCSPISGHRSVSWYQQTPGQGLQFLFEYFSETQRNKGNFPGRFSGRQFSNSRSEMNVSTLELGDSALYLCASSLAAGNEKLFFGSGTQLSVL.

On this clone itself: Other DNA sequences in this sample translate to the same CDR3. The CDR3: CASSGLSYEQYF. CDR3 bases: TGTGCCAGCAGTGGGCTTTCCTACGAGCAGTACTTC. The V and J genes are TRBV2 and TRBJ2-7; D unclear. The CDR3 length is 12 residues. Per germline, CDR1 SNHLY and CDR2 FYNNEI. V lost 4 bases and J lost 1, with 5 bases in between. The full variable domain, completed using reference TRBV2 and TRBJ2-7, is EPEVTQTPSHQVTQMGQEVILRCVPISNHLYFYWYRQILGQKVEFLVSFYNNEISEKSEIFDDQFSVERPDGSNFTLKIRSTKLEDSAMYFCASSGLSYEQYFGPGTRLTVT.

The chain is built from TRBV12-3 or TRBV12-4 and TRBJ2-3; 7 nucleotides agree with TRBD1. With 4 bases clipped from V and 4 bases from J, the junction kept 2 bases outside the gene matches. This CDR3 spans 13 amino acids. This CDR3 reads CASSSTGSDTQYF. CDR3 bases: TGTGCCAGCAGTTCGACAGGGTCAGATACGCAGTATTTT.

This sequence joins TRBV19 and TRBJ1-1; 10 nucleotides agree with TRBD1. The length of the CDR3 is 16 residues. The germline gives CDR1 LNHDA, CDR2 SQIVND (reference sequence). With V trimmed by 5 bases and J by 0 bases, 6 bases remained unmatched. The DNA for the CDR3 is TGTGCCAGTAGTTTAATGACAGGGGGCTTGAACACTGAAGCTTTCTTT. It translates to CASSLMTGGLNTEAFF.

The chain carries TRBV18 and TRBJ2-1, with 15 bases aligning to TRBD2. Unmatched junction bases numbered 10, after V lost 2 bases and J lost 14 bases. This CDR3 contains 16 residues. Germline lookup yields CDR1 KGHSH and CDR2 LQKENI. The CDR3 protein is CASSPREGLAGGRKFF. CDR3 coding DNA: TGTGCCAGCTCACCAAGAGAAGGACTAGCGGGGGGGAGGAAGTTCTTC.

The chain has TRBV5-1 and TRBJ2-2, with TRBD1 identical over 10 bases. With V trimmed by 7 bases and J by 5 bases, 5 bases remained unmatched. Germline CDR1 and CDR2: SGHRS and YFSETQ. The CDR3 is 14 residues long. CDR3 DNA: TGCGCCAGCGGGACAGGGGCGACGACCGGGGAGCTGTTTTTT. It is translated as CASGTGATTGELFF.

A word on this clone: An end of the junction does not agree with germline; a read error may underlie this. The V call is TRBV7-2, the J call TRBJ1-1; the match to TRBD1 covers 9 bases. The CDR3 extends over 17 amino acids. Germline V CDR1 and CDR2: SGHTA, FQGNSA. CDR3 sequence (DNA): TGTGCCAGCAGCCTAAGGACAGGGGACGCGGTTAACACTGAGGCTTTCTTT. Protein sequence: CASSLRTGDAVNTEAFF. The full variable domain, completed using reference TRBV7-2 and TRBJ1-1, is GAGVSQSPSNKVTEKGKDVELRCDPISGHTALYWYRQSLGQGLEFLIYFQGNSAPDKSGLPSDRFSAERTGGSVSTLTIQRTQQEDSAVYLCASSLRTGDAVNTEAFFGQGTRLTVV.

The chain recombines TRBV4-2 with TRBJ2-5; possibly TRBD1 for D (5 bases). Trimming pared 4 bases from V and 5 bases from J, leaving 14 bases between. This CDR3 has 14 residues. Germline CDR1 LGHNA, CDR2 YNFKEQ. The CDR3 DNA reads TGTGCCAGCAGCCTCGGACAACAAGTGGAGACCCAGTACTTC. This translates into CASSLGQQVETQYF.